What follows are 10 T cell receptor beta chains derived from one specimen sequenced in a study of T-cell reconstitution after alpha-beta-depleted transplantation in children. Unique molecular identifiers featured in how the TCRbeta library was prepared. TCRdb used MiXCR to reprocess the PCR reads, holding one entry per CDR3 protein. The table has approximately 430,000 distinct CDR3 sequences, around 15% seen once. The sample consisted of PBMCs, mostly from graft donor cells, taken 360 days after TCRalphabeta/CD19-depleted stem cell transplant. The receptors were gathered from a boy under three years old who had a stem cell transplant for Wiskott-Aldrich syndrome, so the T cells may come from the graft donor.

This sequence joins TRBV12-3 or TRBV12-4 and TRBJ1-6; 8 nucleotides align to TRBD1. V was pared by 5 bases and J by 10 bases, with 10 bases of the junction left unmatched. The CDR3 is made up of 15 amino acids. The CDR3 reads CASSRTGQGWSPLHF. DNA for the CDR3: TGTGCCAGCAGTCGAACTGGACAGGGATGGTCACCCCTCCACTTT.

The chain links TRBV11-2 to TRBJ2-1; TRBD2 matches 7 bases. From germline, CDR1 is SGHAT and CDR2 FQNNGV. V lost 2 bases and J lost 4; bases outside the gene matches: 14. The CDR3 is 18 amino acids. The DNA of the CDR3 is TGTGCCAGCAGCTTAATTTCGGCCGGGGGGTCCGAATACAATGAGCAGTTCTTC. This translates into CASSLISAGGSEYNEQFF. The full variable domain, with the rest looked up from reference TRBV11-2 and TRBJ2-1, is EAGVAQSPRYKIIEKRQSVAFWCNPISGHATLYWYQQILGQGPKLLIQFQNNGVVDDSQLPKDRFSAERLKGVDSTLKIQPAKLEDSAVYLCASSLISAGGSEYNEQFFGPGTRLTVL.

The chain uses TRBV28 and TRBJ1-2; unclear D gene. Looked up from germline, CDR1 is MDHEN and CDR2 is SYDVKM. V was clipped by 4 bases and J by 2 bases, with 17 bases between them. The CDR3 totals 16 residues. The CDR3 spells CASSSRSAWSNYGYTF. In DNA form, the CDR3 reads TGTGCCAGCAGTTCCCGCTCTGCCTGGTCGAACTATGGCTACACCTTC.

This clonotype was counted between two and nine times. The rearrangement links TRBV10-3 to TRBJ2-3, with TRBD2 matching over 7 bases. The ends lost 4 bases at V and 2 bases at J; junction bases unmatched: 6. Germline V gene lookup returns CDR1 ENHRY and CDR2 SYGVKD. The CDR3 totals 15 residues. This CDR3 reads CAISAAGVNTDTQYF. CDR3 DNA: TGTGCCATCAGTGCTGCGGGAGTAAACACAGATACGCAGTATTTT.

This clonotype was seen more than once but under ten times. The chain joins TRBV4-2 to TRBJ2-1; D is possibly TRBD2 (6 bases). This CDR3 has 19 amino acids. CDR1 and CDR2 from the germline V gene are LGHNA and YNFKEQ. The V and J ends lost 4 bases and 3 bases respectively, with 25 bases between them. This chain's CDR3 is CASSPFPQGLIEFYNEQFF. The CDR3 coding sequence is TGTGCCAGCAGCCCCTTCCCTCAGGGACTGATCGAATTCTACAATGAGCAGTTCTTC.

The chain links TRBV7-9 to TRBJ2-2; D gene ambiguous. The germline CDR1 and CDR2 sequences are SEHNR and FQNEAQ (reference sequence). This CDR3 has 14 amino acids. Deletions cut 8 bases from V and 5 bases from J, with 15 bases between. Written as DNA, the CDR3 is TGTGCCAGCTGGGGTGTCGAAGGTACCGGGGAGCTGTTTTTT. It codes for CASWGVEGTGELFF.

This clonotype showed up just a few times. This rearrangement joins TRBV19 to TRBJ2-7; D might be TRBD2 (5 bases). The germline CDR1 and CDR2 sequences are LNHDA and SQIVND (reference sequence). The CDR3 runs to 14 residues. Trimming took off 4 bases at V and 5 bases at J, with 15 bases between the two ends. The CDR3 nucleotides are TGTGCCAGTAGTAAGACAAGGAGGTCGGACGAGCAGTACTTC. Translation: CASSKTRRSDEQYF.

This clonotype was seen a handful of times. The CDR3 coding sequence is TGTGCCAGCAGCCTAACAGGGGATGTTGAGACCCAGTACTTC. It encodes CASSLTGDVETQYF. The chain links TRBV7-9 to TRBJ2-5, with 7 positions matching TRBD1. The CDR3 consists of 14 residues. V trimming: 5 bases; J trimming: 5 bases; junction bases outside the gene matches: 8. CDR1 is SEHNR and CDR2 is FQNEAQ in the germline V gene (reference sequence). The full variable domain, in which reference TRBV7-9 and TRBJ2-5 provide the parts outside the CDR3, is DTGVSQNPRHKITKRGQNVTFRCDPISEHNRLYWYRQTLGQGPEFLTYFQNEAQLEKSRLLSDRFSAERPKGSFSTLEIQRTEQGDSAMYLCASSLTGDVETQYFGPGTRLLVL.

This chain joins TRBV12-3 or TRBV12-4 and TRBJ2-5; TRBD2 is a possible D gene (5 bases). The V end was cut by 2 bases, the J end by 5 bases, with 9 bases between. The CDR3 contains 13 residues. The CDR3 loop reads CASSLYGKETQYF. CDR3 nucleotides: TGTGCCAGCAGTTTATACGGGAAGGAGACCCAGTACTTC.

This clonotype was detected a few times. V is TRBV20-1 and J is TRBJ2-7; D call uncertain. V shed 3 bases and J shed 2 bases, with 8 bases lying between them. This CDR3 is 12 amino acids long. CDR1 is DFQATT, CDR2 SNEGSKA, per germline (reference sequence). The CDR3, as DNA: TGCAGTGCTAGTCGCGTTCCCTACGAGCAGTACTTC. Translated: CSASRVPYEQYF.